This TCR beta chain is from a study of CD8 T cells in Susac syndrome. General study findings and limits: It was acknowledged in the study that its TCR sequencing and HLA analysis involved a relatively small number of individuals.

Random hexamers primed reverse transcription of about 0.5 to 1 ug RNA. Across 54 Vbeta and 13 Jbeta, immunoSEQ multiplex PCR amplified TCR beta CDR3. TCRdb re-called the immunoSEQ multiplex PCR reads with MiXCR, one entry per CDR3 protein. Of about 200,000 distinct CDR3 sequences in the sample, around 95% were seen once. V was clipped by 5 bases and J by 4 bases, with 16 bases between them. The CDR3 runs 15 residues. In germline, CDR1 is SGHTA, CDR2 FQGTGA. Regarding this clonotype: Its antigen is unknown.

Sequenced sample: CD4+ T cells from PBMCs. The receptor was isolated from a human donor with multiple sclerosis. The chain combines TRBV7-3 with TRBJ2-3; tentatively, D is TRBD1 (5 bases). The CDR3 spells CASSEQGWGADTQYF. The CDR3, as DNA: TGTGCCAGCAGCGAGCAGGGATGGGGTGCAGATACGCAGTATTTT.